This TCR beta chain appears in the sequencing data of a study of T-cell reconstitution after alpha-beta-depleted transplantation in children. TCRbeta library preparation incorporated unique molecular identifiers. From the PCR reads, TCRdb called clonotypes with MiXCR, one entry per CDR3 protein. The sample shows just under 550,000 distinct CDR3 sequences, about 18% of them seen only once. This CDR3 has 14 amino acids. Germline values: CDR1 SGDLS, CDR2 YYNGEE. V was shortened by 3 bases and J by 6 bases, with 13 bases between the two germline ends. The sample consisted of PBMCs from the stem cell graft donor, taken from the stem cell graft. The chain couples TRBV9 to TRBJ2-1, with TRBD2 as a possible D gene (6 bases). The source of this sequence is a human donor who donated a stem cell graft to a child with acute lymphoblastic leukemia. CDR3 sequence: CASSAERVSNEQFF. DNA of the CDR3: TGTGCCAGCAGCGCCGAGCGGGTGAGCAATGAGCAGTTCTTC.